Listed here is a single TCR beta chain. Antigen: not known. This sample is drawn from a study of post-analysis software for immune sequencing data. Study conclusions and caveats: About 5 TRBV segments, including TRBV5-6, TRBV5-1 and TRBV20-1, were more frequent in patients than controls.

Tagging with unique molecular identifiers was a feature of the TCR beta cDNA libraries. TCRdb redid the calling of the PCR reads with MiXCR, one entry per CDR3 protein. The sample lists some 500,000 distinct CDR3 sequences; approximately 45% were seen once. This CDR3 is 14 amino acids long. Germline lookup yields CDR1 SEHNR and CDR2 FQNEAQ (reference sequence). The origin of this receptor is a girl under 18 with multiple sclerosis. Source material: blood. V is TRBV7-9 and J is TRBJ2-5; TRBD1 aligns across 7 bases. The closer fit of TRBJ2-7 to the DNA end suggests the J call may be wrong. This CDR3 reads CASSLEQGSYEQYF. CDR3 DNA sequence: TGTGCCAGCAGCTTAGAACAGGGGAGTTACGAGCAGTACTTC.